Included here is one T cell receptor (beta chain) sequence, with context. Its antigen is unidentified. The junction and the germline gene differ at one end; a read error may be behind it. From germline, CDR1 is SEHNR and CDR2 FQNEAQ (reference sequence). There are 14 residues in the CDR3. TCRdb analysed the reads with MiXCR anew, one entry per CDR3 protein. This sample has hundreds of thousands of distinct CDR3 sequences; roughly a third occur once, and the top ten carry 10% to 15%. The record originates from a study of T cell repertoires in cytomegalovirus infection. The J gene is TRBJ2-4, the V gene TRBV7-9; D not certain. The sample here was cultured CD8+ T cells from PBMCs, taken from culture after CMV antigen stimulation. The TCR sequence derives from a human donor in good health (CMV status not recorded). Some clones in this sample may be carry-over from other donors' samples. CDR3 sequence: CASSLVVAKNIRYF. The CDR3 DNA reads TGTGCCAGCAGCTTGGTAGTAGCCAAAAACATTCGGTACTTC.